Presented here are 25 T cell receptor beta chains from one specimen sequenced in a study of T cells in Graves' hyperthyroidism and ophthalmopathy. Template material for amplifying TCR beta CDR3 regions consisted of RNA transcripts. A first-round RT-PCR of the TCR CDR3 used the HTBI primer set. TCRdb ran MiXCR on the multiplex PCR reads and lists one entry per CDR3 protein. The data show some 600,000 distinct CDR3 sequences, roughly 14% seen once. Material: blood. Every receptor here comes from a woman aged 25 to 39 with Graves' hyperthyroidism that later progressed to Graves' ophthalmopathy.

The J gene is TRBJ2-1, the V gene TRBV6-2 or TRBV6-3; TRBD1 aligns across 9 bases. V was clipped by 6 bases and J by 7 bases; unmatched bases: 16. From germline, CDR1 is MNHEY and CDR2 SVGEGT. The CDR3 is 17 amino acids. CDR3 coding DNA: TGTGCCAGCAGCCCCTCCATCGGGACAGGGTTGGGGAATGAGCAGTTCTTC. Translation gives CASSPSIGTGLGNEQFF.

This clonotype was seen repeatedly, ten times or more. The CDR3 reads CATSDFNAPYEQYF. The CDR3 DNA follows: TGTGCCACCAGTGATTTTAACGCCCCCTACGAGCAGTACTTC. The chain employs TRBV24-1 and TRBJ2-7; D gene uncertain. The CDR3 totals 14 residues. Germline V CDR1 and CDR2: KGHDR, SFDVKD. Trimming removed 1 base at V and 2 bases at J, with 8 bases between.

This clonotype was seen ten or more times. The CDR3 DNA follows: TGCAGTGCTAGAGAAGTACAGGAACAGCCCCAGCATTTT. Protein sequence: CSAREVQEQPQHF. The J gene is TRBJ1-5, the V gene TRBV20-1; possibly TRBD1 for D (5 bases). The length of the CDR3 is 13 residues. Germline CDR1 DFQATT, CDR2 SNEGSKA (reference sequence). Trimming took off 0 bases at V and 7 bases at J, with 10 bases between the two ends.

This clonotype was seen repeatedly, ten times or more. The chain couples TRBV27 to TRBJ2-3; D is undetermined. In germline, CDR1 is MNHEY, CDR2 SMNVEV (reference sequence). The CDR3 extends over 15 amino acids. The V end lost 6 bases, the J end lost 0 bases, and 13 bases lay between the germline ends. Written as DNA, the CDR3 is TGTGCCAGCAGCACCCCAGGATTAAGCACAGATACGCAGTATTTT. Protein sequence: CASSTPGLSTDTQYF.

This clonotype was detected only a few times. The chain uses TRBV9 and TRBJ2-7, with D hard to call. Germline CDR1 is SGDLS and CDR2 is YYNGEE. The CDR3 is 14 amino acids. V lost 1 base and J 1 base, leaving 9 bases between the germline ends. CDR3 residues: CASSVSSGSYEQYF. CDR3 bases: TGTGCCAGCAGCGTATCGTCCGGTTCCTACGAGCAGTACTTC.

The chain links TRBV30 to TRBJ1-5, with a possible D match to TRBD1 (6 bases). The ends were cut back, 4 bases at V and 4 bases at J, with 11 bases in the middle. The CDR3 spans 13 residues. Germline assignment: CDR1 GTSNPN and CDR2 SVGIG (reference sequence). The CDR3 is CAWTRQVNQPQHF. CDR3 DNA sequence: TGTGCCTGGACTCGACAGGTTAATCAGCCCCAGCATTTT.

This clonotype was observed at least ten times. The chain links TRBV12-5 to TRBJ1-2; D is unresolved. The V and J ends lost 1 base and 6 bases respectively, with 6 bases between them. The V gene's germline CDR1 is LGHNT and CDR2 FRNRAP. The CDR3 has 12 amino acids. The chain's CDR3 is CASGLDLDGYTF. The CDR3 nucleotides read TGTGCTAGTGGTTTGGATCTGGATGGCTACACCTTC.

The chain uses TRBV14 and TRBJ2-7; TRBD2 is a possible D gene (6 bases). The V end was cut by 1 base, the J end by 3 bases, with 13 bases between. From germline, CDR1 is SGHDN and CDR2 FVKESK. This CDR3 has 15 amino acids. Here the CDR3 DNA reads TGTGCCAGCAGCCAAGTTGGCGGGAAGAACTACGAGCAGTACTTC. It specifies CASSQVGGKNYEQYF.

This clonotype came up many times. This chain joins TRBV28 and TRBJ1-1; possible D gene TRBD1, 6 bases. This CDR3 contains 14 residues. Trimming took off 5 bases at V and 1 base at J, with 11 bases between the two ends. Per germline, CDR1 MDHEN and CDR2 SYDVKM. The CDR3 coding sequence is TGTGCCAGCAGTCCGCCGACAGGGAACACTGAAGCTTTCTTT. Its translation is CASSPPTGNTEAFF. The full variable domain, with the rest looked up from reference TRBV28 and TRBJ1-1, is DVKVTQSSRYLVKRTGEKVFLECVQDMDHENMFWYRQDPGLGLRLIYFSYDVKMKEKGDIPEGYSVSREKKERFSLILESASTNQTSMYLCASSPPTGNTEAFFGQGTRLTVV.

This clonotype was seen ten or more times. The chain joins TRBV7-9 to TRBJ2-1; D possibly corresponds to TRBD2 (6 bases). Trimming shortened V by 3 bases and J by 5 bases, and 11 bases separated the two germline ends. This CDR3 spans 14 amino acids. Germline V CDR1 and CDR2: SEHNR, FQNEAQ (reference sequence). CDR3 residues: CASSFRPSDNEQFF. The CDR3 DNA reads TGTGCCAGCAGCTTCCGGCCTAGCGACAATGAGCAGTTCTTC.

The chain carries TRBV7-2 and TRBJ1-2, with D tentatively TRBD1 (6 bases). Germline V gene lookup returns CDR1 SGHTA and CDR2 FQGNSA. V dropped 7 bases and J dropped 7 bases, with 10 bases sitting between them. The CDR3 has 11 residues. CDR3 bases: TGTGCCAGCAAGGGGGGGGCTGGCTACACCTTC. This sequence encodes CASKGGAGYTF.

The rearrangement joins TRBV7-9 to TRBJ2-7; 7 nucleotides align to TRBD2. Germline V gives CDR1 SEHNR, CDR2 FQNEAQ (reference sequence). The junction had 11 bases not matched to a gene; V was cut back by 5 bases and J by 4 bases. CDR3 length: 15 residues. CDR3 in DNA: TGTGCCAGCAGCCCCTTGGGCGGGAGACTATACGAGCAGTACTTC. Protein: CASSPLGGRLYEQYF.

In its sample, this clonotype was seen many times. This rearrangement joins TRBV19 to TRBJ2-7, with TRBD2 matching 9 bases. Unmatched junction bases numbered 11, after V lost 10 bases and J lost 4 bases. This CDR3 contains 14 residues. CDR1 and CDR2 (germline): LNHDA, SQIVND (reference sequence). Here the CDR3 reads CATSSGLAEYEQYF. Written as DNA, the CDR3 is TGTGCCACCTCCTCGGGACTAGCCGAATACGAGCAGTACTTC.

The chain employs TRBV30 and TRBJ2-7; unclear D gene. From germline, CDR1 is GTSNPN and CDR2 SVGIG (reference sequence). The CDR3 consists of 11 residues. V was cut by 7 bases and J by 1 base, with 8 bases left in between. The CDR3 loop is CASDGSYEQYF. The CDR3 DNA reads as TGTGCCTCAGACGGGTCCTACGAGCAGTACTTC.

Many counts were recorded for this clonotype. The CDR3 loop reads CASSQRGGDFFTYEQYF. Here the CDR3 DNA reads TGTGCCAGCAGCCAGAGGGGGGGGGACTTTTTTACCTACGAGCAGTACTTC. The chain recombines TRBV3-1 with TRBJ2-7, with D possibly being TRBD2 (7 bases). V was cut by 3 bases and J by 2 bases, with 20 bases left in between. The CDR3 totals 17 residues. The germline CDR1 and CDR2 sequences are LGHDT and YNNKEL (reference sequence).

This clonotype was detected ten times or more. This chain uses TRBV6-1 with TRBJ2-7; D is uncertain. The V end was cut by 6 bases, the J end by 5 bases, with 14 bases between. The CDR3 has 13 residues. Germline CDR1 reads MNHNS; CDR2 reads SASEGT. DNA of the CDR3: TGTGCCAGCAGCGAACGAAACACAGACGAGCAGTACTTC. Protein: CASSERNTDEQYF.

This clonotype has ten or more counts. The genes are TRBV6-1 and TRBJ2-5; unclear D gene. The V gene lost 6 bases and the J gene lost 3 bases, with 11 bases spanning the gap. This CDR3 region has 13 residues. The germline gives CDR1 MNHNS, CDR2 SASEGT. As DNA, the CDR3 is TGTGCCAGCAGAAGTTTTGGCGAAGAGACCCAGTACTTC. It codes for CASRSFGEETQYF.

This clonotype was picked up many times. The chain couples TRBV2 to TRBJ2-1, with 7 bases identical to TRBD1. Germline assignment: CDR1 SNHLY and CDR2 FYNNEI. CDR3 length equals 15 residues. V was clipped by 8 bases and J by 3 bases; unmatched bases: 10. The chain's CDR3 is CASLGGQSNYNEQFF. Here the CDR3 DNA reads TGTGCCAGCCTAGGGGGCCAATCGAACTACAATGAGCAGTTCTTC.

There are many counts of this clonotype. J is TRBJ1-2 and V is TRBV10-3; tentative D call: TRBD1 (5 bases). The CDR3 consists of 16 residues. Germline V lookup: CDR1 ENHRY, CDR2 SYGVKD. V was trimmed by 0 bases and J by 0 bases, leaving 11 bases between them. Here the CDR3 reads CAISESTLGANYGYTF. Here the CDR3 DNA reads TGTGCCATCAGTGAGTCGACGTTGGGGGCTAACTATGGCTACACCTTC.

This clonotype was observed many times. The V call is TRBV19, the J call TRBJ2-5; 7 bases line up with TRBD2. The V gene end was trimmed by 7 bases and the J gene end by 3 bases; junction bases not matched to a gene: 14. The CDR3 has 16 residues. Germline CDR1 is LNHDA and CDR2 is SQIVND (reference sequence). CDR3 protein: CASIPVRAREEETQYF. CDR3 DNA: TGTGCCAGTATACCCGTACGAGCACGGGAGGAAGAGACCCAGTACTTC.

The table lists this clonotype with many counts. This chain joins TRBV12-3 or TRBV12-4 and TRBJ2-2; 12 positions match TRBD2. There are 15 residues in the CDR3. V shed 7 bases and J 10 bases; nucleotides not matched to a gene: 10. The CDR3 region has the DNA TGTGCCAGCAACCTTCTAGCGGGAGGGCCTATGGAGCTGTTTTTT. This translates into CASNLLAGGPMELFF.

This clonotype was seen ten or more times. The V call is TRBV6-2 or TRBV6-3, the J call TRBJ2-1; TRBD2 might be the D (5 bases). The CDR3 consists of 15 residues. Trimming removed 4 bases from V and 3 bases from J, with 13 bases in between. CDR1 is MNHEY, CDR2 SVGEGT, per germline. The CDR3 loop is CASSLDFNLYNEQFF. The CDR3 DNA follows: TGTGCCAGCAGTTTGGACTTCAACCTCTACAATGAGCAGTTCTTC.

The gene calls are TRBV9 and TRBJ2-1; TRBD1 agrees at 8 bases. The CDR3 is 15 amino acids. V shed 0 bases and J 7 bases; nucleotides not matched to a gene: 6. Germline V gene data show CDR1 as SGDLS and CDR2 as YYNGEE. CDR3 sequence: CASSVAGGGSNEQFF. The CDR3 DNA reads as TGTGCCAGCAGCGTAGCAGGGGGCGGTAGTAATGAGCAGTTCTTC.

This clonotype was seen repeatedly, ten times or more. J is TRBJ2-7 and V is TRBV28; perhaps TRBD1 as D (6 bases). Trimming pared 6 bases from V and 6 bases from J, leaving 12 bases between. The CDR3 has 12 amino acids. The germline V gene encodes CDR1 MDHEN and CDR2 SYDVKM. The CDR3 spells CASSLRGSEQYF. In nucleotides, the CDR3 is TGTGCCAGCAGCCTGAGGGGGTCCGAGCAGTACTTC.

This clonotype was counted at least ten times. The chain couples TRBV30 to TRBJ1-4; tentatively, D is TRBD1 (5 bases). The CDR3 is made up of 13 amino acids. V was pared by 3 bases and J by 11 bases, with 16 bases between. In germline, CDR1 is GTSNPN, CDR2 SVGIG (reference sequence). The CDR3 DNA sequence: TGTGCCTGGAGCCTCAGGGAAGGCATGAAACTGTTTTTT. Translated: CAWSLREGMKLFF.